This paragraph covers one T cell receptor beta chain sequence. Antigen unknown. These data are taken from a study of response to subunit inactivated influenza vaccine. Study results and limitations: The authors suggested that few new T cells are recruited per seasonal influenza vaccination.

Each CDR3 protein gets one entry after TCRdb re-called the RT-PCR reads with MiXCR. This sample yields a few hundred thousand distinct CDR3 sequences, of which 14% are seen a single time; 8.5% to 14% belongs to the top ten. Germline V lookup: CDR1 SEHNR, CDR2 FQNEAQ (reference sequence). The ends lost 5 bases at V and 4 bases at J; junction bases unmatched: 11. This CDR3 has 17 residues. Sequencing was performed on PBMCs from blood, taken 11 to 12 days after vaccination. The clonotype comes from a man aged 50-60 years who received an inactivated influenza vaccine. The chain couples TRBV7-9 to TRBJ2-6, with 7 positions matching TRBD1. In DNA form, the CDR3 reads TGTGCCAGCAGCCCCGAGGGGGCCTCTGTCGGGGCCAACGTCCTGACTTTC. Translating gives CASSPEGASVGANVLTF.